This is a list of T cell receptor beta chains from one sample in a study of shared clonotypes between healthy human individuals. Data came from immunoSEQ multiplex PCR; TCRdb stores just in-frame clones and leaves some out. The sample holds millions of clones, more than 90% seen once. Sequencing was done on a sample of naive CD4+ T cells sorted from blood. The receptors derive from a young man in good health. The CDR3 runs from the conserved cysteine through the conserved F or W. The D gene is left open where the match is weak. Size tells how often a clone was seen (once, few, many) or the class of an expanded clone, and some rows leave it out.

D gene	V gene	J gene	clone size	CDR3 protein	CDR3 DNA
-	TRBV18	TRBJ1-3	-	CASSPPGQGNGNTIYF	TGTGCCAGCTCACCACCTGGCCAGGGGAATGGAAACACCATATATTTT
-	TRBV4-3	TRBJ2-2	-	CASSQAGPNTGELFF	TGCGCCAGCAGCCAAGCGGGCCCCAACACCGGGGAGCTGTTTTTT
TRBD2	TRBV5-4	TRBJ2-3	-	CASSLLVGGFTDTQYF	TGTGCCAGCAGCCTCCTTGTGGGGGGGTTCACAGATACGCAGTATTTT
TRBD2	TRBV27	TRBJ2-5	-	CASSLSRPSGRETQYF	TGTGCCAGCAGTTTATCTAGGCCTAGCGGAAGAGAGACCCAGTACTTC
-	TRBV5-1	TRBJ1-2	-	CASRLDGLYGYTF	TGCGCCAGCAGACTGGACGGCCTGTATGGCTACACCTTC
-	TRBV5-1	TRBJ2-7	-	CASSAGTAREQYF	TGCGCCAGCAGCGCGGGGACAGCTAGAGAGCAGTACTTC
-	TRBV6-5	TRBJ2-7	-	CATTDSPPDEQYF	TGTGCCACCACCGACTCCCCCCCCGACGAGCAGTACTTC
-	TRBV18	TRBJ2-7	-	CASSPSFEQYF	TGTGCCAGCTCACCTTCATTCGAGCAGTACTTC
-	TRBV4-3	TRBJ2-4	-	CASSQEGPDQKMLAKNIQYF	TGCGCCAGCAGCCAAGAAGGCCCAGATCAGAAGATGCTAGCCAAAAACATTCAGTACTTC
TRBD1	TRBV5-1	TRBJ1-4	-	CASSLTGAHEKLFF	TGCGCCAGCAGCTTGACAGGGGCGCATGAAAAACTGTTTTTT
TRBD1	TRBV5-5	TRBJ1-2	-	CASSLEDRNYGYTF	TGTGCCAGCAGCTTGGAGGACAGGAACTATGGCTACACCTTC
TRBD2	TRBV28	TRBJ2-3	-	CASSLYPSGGRGDTQYF	TGTGCCAGCAGTTTATACCCTAGCGGGGGGCGGGGAGATACGCAGTATTTT
TRBD1	TRBV19	TRBJ1-5	once	CASQPSGTVNQPQHF	TGTGCCAGCCAACCGTCCGGGACAGTCAATCAGCCCCAGCATTTT
-	TRBV2	TRBJ1-5	-	CASSPDFNQPQHF	TGTGCCAGCAGTCCGGATTTCAATCAGCCCCAGCATTTT
-	TRBV6-1	TRBJ2-2	-	CASSPEAQTGELFF	TGTGCCAGCAGTCCCGAGGCCCAGACCGGGGAGCTGTTTTTT
TRBD1	TRBV19	TRBJ2-7	-	CASSTQGAYEQYF	TGTGCCAGTAGTACCCAGGGGGCCTACGAGCAGTACTTC